This T cell receptor (beta chain) was documented in a study of cytomegalovirus exposure and HLA in healthy donors. Looking at the study overall: There were tens of millions of unique TCRs (from HLA-typed donors) in an early data release.

With regard to this clone: Its antigen remains unidentified.

Germline V gives CDR1 SGHRS, CDR2 YFSETQ. Trimming pared 5 bases from V and 7 bases from J, leaving 16 bases between. This CDR3 comprises 15 residues. The PCR used 60 Vbeta and 13 Jbeta primers. The assay was immunoSEQ multiplex PCR, and TCRdb's table has in-frame clones only and misses some. The sample has 150,000 to 200,000 clones; roughly 78% are singletons. Study observations and caveats: Altogether, 150 to 200 TCR beta chains were recorded as cytomegalovirus-associated.

The sequence was collected from a woman aged 50 to 60 in good health and CMV-seropositive. This rearrangement joins TRBV5-1 to TRBJ1-6, with D possibly being TRBD1 (5 bases). The sample consisted of PBMCs. This chain's CDR3 is CASSLTDSENSPLHF. Written as DNA, the CDR3 is TGCGCCAGCAGTTTAACCGACAGCGAGAATTCACCCCTCCACTTT.